One and the same sample provided the 32 T cell receptor beta chains below, sequenced in a study of monozygotic twins with inflammatory bowel disease. From its re-call of the 5' RACE reads, TCRdb lists each CDR3 protein once, without DNA. The repertoire table contains 200,000 to 250,000 distinct CDR3 sequences. The material sequenced was blood. Every receptor here comes from a human donor with ulcerative colitis or Crohn's disease, or a healthy co-twin of an affected twin (not recorded which).

The chain has TRBV24-1 and TRBJ2-1; as DNA is missing, the TRBD2 call by TCRdb cannot be tested. The CDR3 is 16 residues long. Germline-derived CDR1 and CDR2 are KGHDR and SFDVKD. CDR3: CATSVLGLAGGNEQFF.

V gene TRBV4-1 combines with J gene TRBJ2-7; TCRdb gives TRBD2 as the D gene, but with no DNA this cannot be confirmed. Per the germline V gene, CDR1 is MGHRA and CDR2 is YSYEKL. The CDR3 length is 18 residues. The CDR3 loop reads CASSQEPSRLAGLYEQYF.

The V call is TRBV18, the J call TRBJ2-2. Germline CDR1 is KGHSH and CDR2 is LQKENI. The CDR3 is 15 amino acids. Here the CDR3 reads CASSPLDTFTGELFF. Full variable domain (remainder filled in from reference TRBV18 and TRBJ2-2): NAGVMQNPRHLVRRRGQEARLRCSPMKGHSHVYWYRQLPEEGLKFMVYLQKENIIDESGMPKERFSAEFPKEGPSILRIQQVVRGDSAAYFCASSPLDTFTGELFFGEGSRLTVL.

This rearrangement joins TRBV6-5 to TRBJ2-2; TCRdb's assignment of TRBD1 cannot be checked, as there is no DNA. The CDR3 has 15 amino acids. The germline V gene encodes CDR1 MNHEY and CDR2 SVGAGI. The CDR3 is CASRLGGASTGELFF.

This chain links TRBV5-1 with TRBJ2-2; lacking DNA, the TRBD1 call made by TCRdb goes unchecked. Germline V gene data show CDR1 as SGHRS and CDR2 as YFSETQ. The CDR3 runs to 17 residues. CDR3 loop: CASSLGTTGTNTGELFF. Drawing the rest from reference TRBV5-1 and TRBJ2-2, the complete variable domain is KAGVTQTPRYLIKTRGQQVTLSCSPISGHRSVSWYQQTPGQGLQFLFEYFSETQRNKGNFPGRFSGRQFSNSRSEMNVSTLELGDSALYLCASSLGTTGTNTGELFFGEGSRLTVL.

The gene calls are TRBV4-2 and TRBJ2-2; absent DNA, TCRdb's TRBD1 call cannot be checked. Germline CDR1 and CDR2: LGHNA and YNFKEQ. The CDR3 runs to 15 residues. The CDR3: CASSRLGGSDGELFF.

The gene calls are TRBV6-5 and TRBJ2-7; as DNA is missing, the TRBD1 call by TCRdb cannot be tested. The CDR3 contains 15 residues. Germline V lookup: CDR1 MNHEY, CDR2 SVGAGI. This chain's CDR3 is CASSYSMQGDYEQYF.

The gene calls are TRBV20-1 and TRBJ1-2; absent DNA, TCRdb's TRBD1 call cannot be checked. The CDR3 loop spans 14 amino acids. Germline assignment: CDR1 DFQATT and CDR2 SNEGSKA (reference sequence). CDR3 sequence reads: CSAPPGTGAGGYTF.

CDR3 amino acids: CASTSRPGLAGGLGTGELFF. The chain has TRBV12-3 or TRBV12-4 and TRBJ2-2; checking the TCRdb D call of TRBD2 is not possible without DNA. This CDR3 has 20 amino acids.

The chain is built from TRBV19 and TRBJ1-4; absent DNA, TCRdb's TRBD1 call cannot be checked. This CDR3 is built from 13 residues. Germline values: CDR1 LNHDA, CDR2 SQIVND (reference sequence). CDR3 region: CASTSGSNEKLFF.

This sequence joins TRBV2 and TRBJ2-1; the TCRdb call, TRBD1, lacks DNA for checking. This CDR3 is built from 13 residues. Germline CDR1 reads SNHLY; CDR2 reads FYNNEI. CDR3 sequence: CASRRGENNEQFF. The full variable domain, in which reference TRBV2 and TRBJ2-1 provide the parts outside the CDR3, is EPEVTQTPSHQVTQMGQEVILRCVPISNHLYFYWYRQILGQKVEFLVSFYNNEISEKSEIFDDQFSVERPDGSNFTLKIRSTKLEDSAMYFCASRRGENNEQFFGPGTRLTVL.

The genes are TRBV20-1 and TRBJ1-2; checking the TCRdb D call of TRBD1 is not possible without DNA. The CDR3 spans 16 residues. In germline, CDR1 is DFQATT, CDR2 SNEGSKA (reference sequence). The CDR3: CSARVPSPGRNYGYTF.

The chain uses TRBV10-3 and TRBJ2-2; TCRdb designates TRBD2, a call that cannot be tested without DNA. This CDR3 is built from 18 residues. Germline V gene lookup returns CDR1 ENHRY and CDR2 SYGVKD. The CDR3 loop is CAISAPPGGIAGGTQLFF.

The chain's CDR3 is CASNPTSIWSQDLNSPLHF. The V call is TRBV27, the J call TRBJ1-6; TCRdb reports TRBD1, a call that lacks DNA to check it against. From germline, CDR1 is MNHEY and CDR2 SMNVEV (reference sequence). This CDR3 contains 19 residues.

This chain joins TRBV12-3 or TRBV12-4 and TRBJ2-3; with no DNA, the TCRdb D assignment of TRBD1 cannot be verified. The CDR3 has 16 residues. The CDR3 protein is CASGLVGGHNTDTQYF.

This rearrangement joins TRBV7-9 to TRBJ1-1; the D gene TCRdb calls, TRBD1, cannot be checked with no DNA. The CDR3 length is 15 residues. Germline V gene lookup returns CDR1 SEHNR and CDR2 FQNEAQ (reference sequence). The CDR3 sequence is CASSALGTAGTEAFF.

V gene TRBV3-1 combines with J gene TRBJ2-2. CDR1 LGHDT and CDR2 YNNKEL come from the germline V gene (reference sequence). CDR3 length: 14 residues. The chain's CDR3 is CASSHVPNTGELLF.

CDR3: CSVAGDSSYNEQFF. The chain couples TRBV29-1 to TRBJ2-1; the D call of TRBD1 rests on TCRdb alone, since no DNA is present to check it. Germline V gene sequence: CDR1 SQVTM, CDR2 ANQGSEA. There are 14 residues in the CDR3.

The rearrangement uses TRBV24-1 and TRBJ2-1. The germline gives CDR1 KGHDR, CDR2 SFDVKD. The CDR3 length is 13 residues. The CDR3 loop is CATSEVGRNEQFF.

The chain has TRBV7-9 and TRBJ1-2; TCRdb outputs TRBD1, but without DNA this stays unchecked. The CDR3 totals 15 residues. Germline-derived CDR1 and CDR2 are SEHNR and FQNEAQ (reference sequence). CDR3 residues: CASSAGRRSNYGYTF.

The V and J genes are TRBV7-9 and TRBJ2-1. The CDR3 totals 14 residues. Germline assignment: CDR1 SEHNR and CDR2 FQNEAQ (reference sequence). This chain's CDR3 is CASSLGGSKNEQFF.

The chain is built from TRBV5-6 and TRBJ1-2; TCRdb lists TRBD1, though no DNA is available to test this call. This CDR3 is 14 amino acids long. Germline CDR1 and CDR2: SGHDT and YYEEEE. The CDR3 sequence: CASSLVDRERGYTF.

The rearrangement links TRBV5-5 to TRBJ1-2; TCRdb's D call, TRBD1, is unchecked because there is no DNA. From germline, CDR1 is SGHKS and CDR2 YYEKEE (reference sequence). CDR3 length: 17 amino acids. CDR3 residues: CASSFTPGQTLNYGYTF.

The rearrangement uses TRBV29-1 and TRBJ1-4; the D gene TCRdb calls, TRBD1, cannot be checked with no DNA. Per germline, CDR1 SQVTM and CDR2 ANQGSEA. The CDR3 has 13 residues. CDR3 amino acids: CSVNDRGNEKLFF.

The rearrangement links TRBV20-1 to TRBJ1-4; checking the TCRdb D call of TRBD1 is not possible without DNA. Germline V gene data show CDR1 as DFQATT and CDR2 as SNEGSKA (reference sequence). The CDR3 covers 15 residues. The CDR3 sequence is CSAPRPGGKNEKLFF.

V is TRBV6-5 and J is TRBJ2-2; the TCRdb D gene call, TRBD1, has no DNA to confirm it. The germline V gene has CDR1 MNHEY and CDR2 SVGAGI. CDR3 length equals 18 residues. The CDR3: CASSYSLPGYKLAGELFF.

The rearrangement links TRBV12-3 or TRBV12-4 to TRBJ1-1; TCRdb's D call of TRBD1 is untestable without DNA. This CDR3 comprises 14 residues. The CDR3 protein is CASSPLPGQGEAFF.

The V and J genes are TRBV6-2 or TRBV6-3 and TRBJ2-7; TCRdb outputs TRBD1, but without DNA this stays unchecked. The CDR3 sequence is 13 residues long. Per germline, CDR1 MNHEY and CDR2 SVGEGT. The CDR3 sequence is CASRETVSYEQYF.

The rearrangement joins TRBV7-3 to TRBJ2-3; with no DNA, the TCRdb D assignment of TRBD2 cannot be verified. The CDR3 consists of 14 residues. Germline lookup yields CDR1 SGHTA and CDR2 FQGTGA. The CDR3 loop is CASSWDVGTDTQYF.

This chain uses TRBV20-1 with TRBJ1-4. The CDR3 covers 14 residues. Germline V CDR1 and CDR2: DFQATT, SNEGSKA (reference sequence). CDR3 in amino acids: CSARVAVLNEKLFF.

The rearrangement joins TRBV3-1 to TRBJ2-7. Germline V gene data show CDR1 as LGHDT and CDR2 as YNNKEL (reference sequence). The CDR3 runs 14 residues. The CDR3 protein is CASSPGDNHYEQYF.

The rearrangement links TRBV15 to TRBJ2-7; TCRdb names TRBD2, which stays unverified in the absence of DNA. This CDR3 contains 14 residues. Germline CDR1 LNHNV, CDR2 YYDKDF (reference sequence). CDR3 region: CAREPLIPSYEQYF.